The next 10 T cell receptor beta chains were all read from a single sample in a study of a mutant IDH1 vaccine in newly diagnosed glioma. Their cognate antigens are unknown. Sequenced by immunoSEQ multiplex PCR; TCRdb stores in-frame clones only, minus some. The sample has 50,000 to 65,000 clones; 80% to 90% are singletons. Time point: week 35, safety follow-up. Topical imiquimod accompanied each vaccine dose, which consisted of 300 ug of mutant IDH1 20-mer peptide. Sample: PBMCs, taken from a glioma patient whose treatment included an IDH1 peptide vaccine. The receptors here all came from a man aged 40-49 years with glioma.

The chain combines TRBV7-3 with TRBJ1-1; D is possibly TRBD1 (6 bases). In germline, CDR1 is SGHTA, CDR2 FQGTGA. The CDR3 consists of 13 residues. V was clipped by 4 bases and J by 1 base, with 7 bases between them. CDR3 coding DNA: TGTGCCAGCAGCTCGGGACAGAACACTGAAGCTTTCTTT. Its protein product is CASSSGQNTEAFF.

This chain connects TRBV10-1 to TRBJ1-1, with 9 bases aligning to TRBD1. The CDR3 extends over 13 amino acids. Germline CDR1 reads WNHNN; CDR2 reads SYGVQD (reference sequence). After removal of 6 bases from V and 6 bases from J, the junction contained 5 bases not matched to a gene. CDR3 sequence (DNA): TGCGCCAGCAGAACAGGGGGCAGAGCTGAAGCTTTCTTT. Its protein is CASRTGGRAEAFF.

The chain links TRBV5-4 to TRBJ2-3; the D gene is possibly TRBD1 (6 bases). V gave up 2 bases and J gave up 2 bases, with 18 bases separating them. The CDR3 consists of 17 residues. Germline V gene lookup returns CDR1 SGHNT and CDR2 YYREEE (reference sequence). The CDR3 spells CASSLKQVRDNTDTQYF. The DNA for the CDR3 is TGTGCCAGCAGCTTAAAGCAGGTCAGGGACAACACAGATACGCAGTATTTT.

This chain connects TRBV9 to TRBJ2-1; D gene unclear. Germline CDR1 is SGDLS and CDR2 is YYNGEE. V gave up 4 bases and J gave up 5 bases, with 13 bases separating them. The CDR3 runs to 14 residues. The CDR3 DNA is TGTGCCAGCAGCCCGCGTGAGCCCCACAATGAGCAGTTCTTC. Translated: CASSPREPHNEQFF.

The chain is built from TRBV5-4 and TRBJ2-3; no clear D. The CDR3 contains 14 residues. V lost 1 base and J lost 0, with 6 bases in between. The germline CDR1 and CDR2 sequences are SGHNT and YYREEE (reference sequence). The CDR3 sequence is CASSLRLSTDTQYF. The CDR3 bases are TGTGCCAGCAGCTTGAGGCTTAGCACAGATACGCAGTATTTT.

The chain is built from TRBV7-2 and TRBJ1-1; no firm D call. V lost 5 bases and J 7 bases, leaving 20 bases between the germline ends. CDR1 and CDR2 (germline): SGHTA, FQGNSA. CDR3 length equals 15 residues. The CDR3 DNA is TGTGCCAGCAGCGCCTTAGTGCAACGGAAGGTTGAAGCTTTCTTT. Amino acid sequence: CASSALVQRKVEAFF.

The chain couples TRBV18 to TRBJ1-5; D not resolved. The CDR3 spans 14 residues. From germline, CDR1 is KGHSH and CDR2 LQKENI. Trimming cost V 1 base and J 4 bases, with 8 bases left between them. The CDR3 DNA reads TGTGCCAGCTCACCACGAAAGTTAAATCAGCCCCAGCATTTT. Translated, it gives CASSPRKLNQPQHF.

This chain uses TRBV13 with TRBJ1-4, with a possible D match to TRBD1 (5 bases). The CDR3 runs 15 residues. Trimming took 6 bases from V and 3 from J, leaving 14 bases between them. Germline V gives CDR1 PRHDT, CDR2 FYEKMQ (reference sequence). The CDR3 DNA is TGTGCCAGCAGTTTAAACAGGATCCCTAATGAAAAACTGTTTTTT. Protein: CASSLNRIPNEKLFF.

This clone was observed a single time. The CDR3 protein is CASSDVGSGRTYNEQFF. DNA for the CDR3: TGTGCCAGCAGTGACGTCGGTAGCGGGAGGACGTACAATGAGCAGTTCTTC. The chain uses TRBV2 and TRBJ2-1, with 10 bases aligning to TRBD2. Germline loops: CDR1 SNHLY, CDR2 FYNNEI. Trimming took 3 bases from V and 4 from J; bases not matched to a gene: 9. The CDR3 loop spans 17 amino acids.

The chain couples TRBV5-1 to TRBJ2-3; D gene ambiguous. Germline loops: CDR1 SGHRS, CDR2 YFSETQ. The CDR3 loop spans 14 amino acids. Trimming cost V 0 bases and J 6 bases, with 11 bases left between them. CDR3 DNA: TGCGCCAGCAGCTTGGGACCATCGCAGGATACGCAGTATTTT. It specifies CASSLGPSQDTQYF.